One and the same sample provided the 19 T cell receptor beta chains below, sequenced in a study of Ad26.COV2.S vaccination and SARS-CoV-2 variants. Noted treatment: roughly 19 received Ad26.COV2.S at low or high dose, single or two shots; roughly five received placebo; per-sample allocation not given. Repertoires come from day 63 after the first vaccine or placebo injection. Sequencing used immunoSEQ multiplex PCR; TCRdb keeps in-frame clones, though not all of them. The sample includes roughly 350,000 clones, 80% to 90% of them seen just once. The material was peripheral blood, obtained in a trial of Ad26.COV2.S vaccine versus placebo. The source is a person aged 18-65 years who received the Ad26.COV2.S COVID-19 vaccine or a placebo.

The J gene is TRBJ2-3, the V gene TRBV7-9, with D unclear. The V end lost 7 bases, the J end lost 0 bases, and 8 bases lay between the germline ends. There are 13 residues in the CDR3. The germline V gene encodes CDR1 SEHNR and CDR2 FQNEAQ (reference sequence). CDR3 sequence reads: CASNLYSTDTQYF. CDR3 sequence (DNA): TGTGCCAGCAACCTTTATAGCACAGATACGCAGTATTTT.

Only one count was recorded for this clone. This CDR3 reads CASSQVRHYEQYF. The CDR3 DNA reads TGCGCCAGCAGCCAAGTTAGACACTACGAGCAGTACTTC. The J gene is TRBJ2-7, the V gene TRBV4-3, with D unclear. Trimming cost V 1 base and J 3 bases, with 7 bases left between them. The CDR3 extends over 13 amino acids. The germline CDR1 and CDR2 sequences are LGHNA and YSLEER.

The genes are TRBV11-2 and TRBJ2-3; 9 nucleotides align to TRBD2. V was pared by 4 bases and J by 3 bases, with 2 bases of the junction left unmatched. In germline, CDR1 is SGHAT, CDR2 FQNNGV. This CDR3 spans 14 amino acids. The CDR3 coding sequence is TGTGCCAGCAGCTCAGGACTAGCGACAGATACGCAGTATTTT. Its protein product is CASSSGLATDTQYF.

The chain recombines TRBV4-3 with TRBJ1-6; D may be TRBD1 (6 bases). The ends were cut back, 0 bases at V and 0 bases at J, with 12 bases in the middle. CDR1 is LGHNA, CDR2 YSLEER, per germline. The CDR3 extends over 18 amino acids. This chain's CDR3 is CASSQDGGSGSYNSPLHF. In nucleotides, the CDR3 is TGCGCCAGCAGCCAAGATGGGGGCTCCGGCTCCTATAATTCACCCCTCCACTTT.

This clone showed up just a few times. The V call is TRBV5-1, the J call TRBJ1-3, with 9 nucleotides matching TRBD1. The CDR3 covers 15 residues. CDR1 and CDR2 from the germline V gene are SGHRS and YFSETQ. The V segment lost 4 bases and the J segment 4 bases; nucleotides outside the gene matches: 6. In DNA, the CDR3 is TGCGCCAGCAGCCAGGACAGGGGAAGAGGAAACACCATATATTTT. This translates into CASSQDRGRGNTIYF.

The chain combines TRBV7-2 with TRBJ2-2, with D possibly TRBD1 on 5 matching bases. V was trimmed by 1 base and J by 3 bases, leaving 15 bases between them. Germline lookup yields CDR1 SGHTA and CDR2 FQGNSA. The CDR3 length is 17 residues. The DNA of the CDR3 is TGTGCCAGCAGCTTAGAATCTGCAGGGTATTACACCGGGGAGCTGTTTTTT. Its translation: CASSLESAGYYTGELFF.

The V call is TRBV2, the J call TRBJ1-1; D possibly corresponds to TRBD1 (5 bases). The CDR3 length is 14 residues. Trimming left V 4 bases short and J 3 bases short, with 12 bases between. CDR1 SNHLY and CDR2 FYNNEI come from the germline V gene. CDR3 nucleotides: TGTGCCAGCAGTGCCGTGGGGGGGGACACTGAAGCTTTCTTT. It translates to CASSAVGGDTEAFF.

The chain has TRBV5-1 and TRBJ1-2, with unresolved D. Trimming removed 4 bases at V and 3 bases at J, with 13 bases between. The CDR3 has 14 amino acids. The germline V gene encodes CDR1 SGHRS and CDR2 YFSETQ. The CDR3 DNA follows: TGCGCCAGCAGCATCGCCACCCGGGACTATGGCTACACCTTC. The encoded protein is CASSIATRDYGYTF.

The V gene is TRBV6-5, the J gene TRBJ1-2; the D gene is possibly TRBD1 (5 bases). With 6 bases removed from V and 4 bases from J, the gap between germline ends came to 12 bases. The CDR3 has 13 amino acids. Germline V gene lookup returns CDR1 MNHEY and CDR2 SVGAGI. The CDR3 nucleotides are TGTGCCAGCAGCAACGGGGGTAGCTATGGCTACACCTTC. Translated: CASSNGGSYGYTF.

The rearrangement joins TRBV19 to TRBJ1-5; TRBD1 matches at 11 bases. Germline assignment: CDR1 LNHDA and CDR2 SQIVND (reference sequence). CDR3 length: 15 amino acids. The trim removed 9 bases at V and 7 bases at J, leaving 11 bases unmatched. CDR3 coding DNA: TGTGCCAGCAGTTGGACAGGGGGCGCGGGGCAGCCCCAGCATTTT. It codes for CASSWTGGAGQPQHF. Variable domain in full (rest from reference TRBV19 and TRBJ1-5): DGGITQSPKYLFRKEGQNVTLSCEQNLNHDAMYWYRQDPGQGLRLIYYSQIVNDFQKGDIAEGYSVSREKKESFPLTVTSAQKNPTAFYLCASSWTGGAGQPQHFGDGTRLSIL.

The rearrangement links TRBV6-6 to TRBJ1-5; 7 nucleotides match TRBD1. The CDR3 is 15 residues long. V trimming: 6 bases; J trimming: 2 bases; junction bases outside the gene matches: 7. The germline CDR1 and CDR2 sequences are MNHNY and SVGAGI (reference sequence). Here the CDR3 DNA reads TGTGCCAGCAGAGAACAGGGGTTGGGCAATCAGCCCCAGCATTTT. Translation gives CASREQGLGNQPQHF.

The chain joins TRBV18 to TRBJ1-1; no firm D call. The CDR3 consists of 13 residues. Deletions cut 2 bases from V and 2 bases from J, with 6 bases between. CDR1 KGHSH and CDR2 LQKENI come from the germline V gene. This CDR3 reads CASSPGPNTEAFF. The CDR3 DNA follows: TGTGCCAGCTCACCAGGGCCTAACACTGAAGCTTTCTTT.

This clone was detected only once. CDR3 sequence (DNA): TGTGCCAGCAGCCGGGGGACAGAGAGTCCCTATGGCTACACCTTC. Translating gives CASSRGTESPYGYTF. The chain uses TRBV3-1 (or the pseudogene TRBV3-2) and TRBJ1-2, with TRBD1 identical over 7 bases. Germline CDR1 is LGHDT and CDR2 is YNNKEL (reference sequence). The CDR3 spans 15 residues. The V and J ends lost 4 bases and 4 bases, in that order; junction bases with no gene match: 9.

The chain employs TRBV19 and TRBJ2-7; 9 bases agree with TRBD1. Germline V gene sequence: CDR1 LNHDA, CDR2 SQIVND (reference sequence). V lost 5 bases, J lost 3 bases, and 2 bases stayed unmatched. The CDR3 length is 13 residues. DNA for the CDR3: TGTGCCAGTAGTCAGGGACAGGGCTACGAGCAGTACTTC. Translated: CASSQGQGYEQYF.

The genes are TRBV4-1 and TRBJ1-1; D is undetermined. Trimming removed 0 bases from V and 11 bases from J, with 7 bases in between. The CDR3 runs to 11 residues. CDR1 is MGHRA, CDR2 YSYEKL, per germline. The CDR3 loop reads CASSQDRRAFF. The CDR3 nucleotides read TGCGCCAGCAGCCAAGATCGGCGGGCTTTCTTT.

The J gene is TRBJ1-4, the V gene TRBV7-9; TRBD1 might be the D (6 bases). Trimming removed 1 base at V and 8 bases at J, with 20 bases between. Per the germline V gene, CDR1 is SEHNR and CDR2 is FQNEAQ (reference sequence). This CDR3 is 17 amino acids long. In DNA form, the CDR3 reads TGTGCCAGCAGCTTAGATGTCCAGGGGCTGTTTAAAGAAAAACTGTTTTTT. Encoded protein: CASSLDVQGLFKEKLFF.

The genes are TRBV15 and TRBJ2-5; no clear D. This CDR3 spans 11 amino acids. The germline V and J ends were trimmed by 4 bases and 7 bases, with 7 bases remaining between them. Germline loops: CDR1 LNHNV, CDR2 YYDKDF (reference sequence). The CDR3 loop is CATSIEVTQYF. As DNA, the CDR3 is TGTGCCACCAGCATCGAGGTGACCCAGTACTTC.

This chain connects TRBV4-2 to TRBJ2-5; 10 bases align to TRBD1. This CDR3 has 17 amino acids. Trimming took 0 bases from V and 2 from J; bases not matched to a gene: 6. CDR1 and CDR2 from the germline V gene are LGHNA and YNFKEQ. The CDR3 loop is CASSQDLAGQGQETQYF. For the CDR3, the DNA is TGTGCCAGCAGCCAAGATTTGGCGGGACAGGGGCAAGAGACCCAGTACTTC.

The chain uses TRBV5-1 and TRBJ2-1, with D possibly matching TRBD1 (5 bases). Trimming pared 2 bases from V and 5 bases from J, leaving 11 bases between. CDR1 is SGHRS and CDR2 is YFSETQ in the germline V gene. The CDR3 is 14 amino acids. DNA for the CDR3: TGCGCCAGCAGCTTACAGACAGACAACAATGAGCAGTTCTTC. As protein: CASSLQTDNNEQFF.